Listed below are T cell receptor beta chains from one sample, sequenced in a study of blood T cell repertoires in COVID-19. Produced via immunoSEQ multiplex PCR; TCRdb's table is partial and in-frame only. The data contain just over 300,000 clones, 86% of them singletons. The sample was PBMCs or T cells enriched from blood (not recorded which). These TCRs come from a man aged 25 to 40 who had recovered from COVID-19. Each CDR3 is given with its conserved first and last residue. Expanded clones are given a class, and other clones once, few, many or no size at all.

clone size	CDR3 length	V gene	CDR3 protein
NA	15	TRBV2	CASSARTGGGETQYF
NA	16	TRBV29-1	CSVDRPGQGASDTQYF
once	16	TRBV7-6	CASSLVFRAANYGYTF
NA	14	TRBV28	CASRSGAYTDTQYF
NA	15	TRBV19	CASARQGSRQETQYF
once	17	TRBV4-1	CASSQEAARRAGTEAFF
NA	14	TRBV5-3	CARSGADRVTEAFF
NA	14	TRBV27	CASSPGGRTYEQYF
NA	15	TRBV4-1	CASSQPKTGTNEQFF
NA	13	TRBV15	CATSTNPQGEAFF
NA	16	TRBV7-2	CASSLGGRRTNEKLFF
NA	15	TRBV19	CASTYLAGAGNEQFF
NA	14	TRBV6-1	CASSELGQGAEQYF
NA	17	TRBV5-1	CASSFDPSGASNTEAFF
NA	17	TRBV7-9	CASSLMAGTSGRSEQFF
NA	13	TRBV7-2	CASSPQRVETQYF
NA	14	TRBV29-1	CSVEGSGRTYEQYF
NA	15	TRBV19	CASSILDRGGDGYTF
NA	16	TRBV5-1	CASSLTGTGGLSEAFF
NA	14	TRBV30	CAWKAGMNTGELFF
NA	13	TRBV20-1	CSASRGVNTEAFF
NA	14	TRBV7-2	CATLRTGVGYGYTF
NA	15	TRBV27	CASSLRQGSSYEQYF
NA	13	TRBV6-2/TRBV6-3	CASSYSGVHGYTF
NA	14	TRBV11-3	CASSLPGQGYEQYF
NA	15	TRBV7-9	CASSFRQGANTEAFF
NA	15	TRBV5-1	CASSLGGQGNEKLFF
NA	14	TRBV19	CASSSQGSYNEQFF
NA	13	TRBV5-6	CASEAGDSHEQYF
NA	17	TRBV5-8	CASSPAFPDREYYGYTF
once	11	TRBV19	CASSAGDTQYF
few	16	TRBV3-1/TRBV3-2	CASSRGQGVIDYGYTF
NA	13	TRBV19	CASSRPGLYEQYF
once	17	TRBV7-9	CASSSWDRVELGYGYTF
once	15	TRBV11-2	CASSPSGTNTGELFF
NA	15	TRBV3-1/TRBV3-2	CASSRRDTGNEKLFF
NA	15	TRBV15	CATSRGDRMNTEAFF
NA	15	TRBV11-3	CASSFTNRQNTEAFF
NA	15	TRBV25-1	CASSPYTAGQETQYF
NA	16	TRBV24-1	CATSDRSRSGANVLTF
NA	16	TRBV19	CASSGHRSGNTGELFF
NA	14	TRBV24-1	CATSDSPGEETQYF
NA	18	TRBV28	CASSPADRFSPMNTEAFF